The entry below describes one T cell receptor beta chain. Original processing methods: Nucleated cell number was recorded as an estimate derived from reference gene primer amplification. The repertoire was sequenced with immunoSEQ multiplex PCR; TCRdb's copy has only in-frame clones and lacks some. The V and J calls and clone size are taken from that table; D and trimming were inferred from the DNA. The table lists 70,000 to 85,000 clones, around 80% of them singletons. Trimming removed 0 bases at V and 4 bases at J, with 12 bases between. There are 15 residues in the CDR3. Germline loops: CDR1 LGHDT, CDR2 YNNKEL (reference sequence). These data belong to a study of blood T cell repertoires in COVID-19. Overall study context: COVID-19 samples collected from the United States, Italy and Spain covered acute and convalescent phases. PBMCs, B-cell-depleted T cells, or T cells provided the cDNA or gDNA that made up the material.

The chain has TRBV3-1 (or the pseudogene TRBV3-2) and TRBJ1-2; D is perhaps TRBD1 (5 bases). Material for sequencing was peripheral blood. The TCR comes from a man aged 55-75 years with acute or convalescent COVID-19. This chain's CDR3 is CASSQEWGEAYGYTF. In DNA form, the CDR3 reads TGTGCCAGCAGCCAAGAATGGGGGGAGGCCTATGGCTACACCTTC.